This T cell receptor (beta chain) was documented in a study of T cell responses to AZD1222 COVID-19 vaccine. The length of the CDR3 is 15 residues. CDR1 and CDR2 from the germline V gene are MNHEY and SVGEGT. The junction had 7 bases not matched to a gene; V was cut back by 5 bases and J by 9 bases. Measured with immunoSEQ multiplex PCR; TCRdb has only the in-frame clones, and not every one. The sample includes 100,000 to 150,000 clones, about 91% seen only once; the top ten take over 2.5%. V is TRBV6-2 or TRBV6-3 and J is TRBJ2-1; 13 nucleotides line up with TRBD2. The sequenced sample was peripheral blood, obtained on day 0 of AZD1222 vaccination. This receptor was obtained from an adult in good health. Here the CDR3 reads CASSPGTSGTSEQFF. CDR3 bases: TGTGCCAGCAGTCCGGGGACTAGCGGGACTAGTGAGCAGTTCTTC.